This TCR beta chain was identified during a study of T cell responses to AZD1222 COVID-19 vaccine. Study results and limitations: In all cases, repertoires were sampled only after the peak T cell response. As reported, nearly half of all spike-specific TCRs target variant regions that are unmutated. Two AZD1222 administrations were followed by greater Spike-specific TCR breadth and depth.

V was cut by 4 bases and J by 5 bases, with 5 bases left in between. This CDR3 is 11 amino acids long. Germline values: CDR1 MDHEN, CDR2 SYDVKM. Only a few counts were recorded for this clone. Its cognate antigen is unknown. Sequencing was performed with immunoSEQ multiplex PCR; in TCRdb, only in-frame clones are kept and a portion is missing. This sample has 150,000 or so clones, with less than 90% found just once. The material was peripheral blood, obtained on day 0 of AZD1222 vaccination. The clonotype was recovered from an adult in good health. The chain links TRBV28 to TRBJ1-2; D ambiguous. In nucleotides, the CDR3 is TGTGCCAGCAGTTACCAATATGGCTACACCTTC. Translation gives CASSYQYGYTF.